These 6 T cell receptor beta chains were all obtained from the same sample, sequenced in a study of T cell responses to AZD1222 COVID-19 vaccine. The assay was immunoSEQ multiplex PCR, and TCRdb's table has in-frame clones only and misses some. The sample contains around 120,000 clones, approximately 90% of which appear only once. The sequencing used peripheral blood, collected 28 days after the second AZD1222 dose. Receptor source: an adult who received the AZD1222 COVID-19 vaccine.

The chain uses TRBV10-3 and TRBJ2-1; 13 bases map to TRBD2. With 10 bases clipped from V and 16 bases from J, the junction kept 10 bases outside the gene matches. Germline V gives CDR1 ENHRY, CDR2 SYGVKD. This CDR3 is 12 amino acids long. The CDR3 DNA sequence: TGTGCCACAGGACTAGCGGGGGATGAGGAATTCTTC. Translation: CATGLAGDEEFF.

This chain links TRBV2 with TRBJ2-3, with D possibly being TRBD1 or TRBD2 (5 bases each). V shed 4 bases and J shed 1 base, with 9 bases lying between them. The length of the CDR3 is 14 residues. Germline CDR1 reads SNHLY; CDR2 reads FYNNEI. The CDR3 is CASSGGWGTDTQYF. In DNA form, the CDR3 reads TGTGCCAGCAGTGGGGGGTGGGGCACAGATACGCAGTATTTT.

CDR3 nucleotide sequence: TGTGCCAGCAGCCCATATATACCGGGACAGGGTCACTCACCCCTCCACTTT. This sequence encodes CASSPYIPGQGHSPLHF. The V call is TRBV7-2, the J call TRBJ1-6; 9 nucleotides match TRBD1. The CDR3 is made up of 17 amino acids. Germline CDR1 and CDR2: SGHTA and FQGNSA. The V gene end was trimmed by 5 bases and the J gene end by 10 bases; junction bases not matched to a gene: 15.

The CDR3, as DNA: TGTGCCAGCAGCTTAGATGGCAGGGTGAACACTGAAGCTTTCTTT. It codes for CASSLDGRVNTEAFF. The chain links TRBV11-2 to TRBJ1-1; perhaps TRBD1 as D (5 bases). The CDR3 sequence is 15 residues long. Germline V gene sequence: CDR1 SGHAT, CDR2 FQNNGV. V lost 0 bases and J 0 bases, leaving 8 bases between the germline ends.

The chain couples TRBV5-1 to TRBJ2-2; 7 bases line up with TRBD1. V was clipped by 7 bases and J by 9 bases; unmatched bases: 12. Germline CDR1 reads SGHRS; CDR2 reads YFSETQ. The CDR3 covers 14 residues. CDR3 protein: CASQTELTGWELFF. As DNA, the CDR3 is TGCGCCAGCCAAACAGAACTGACAGGGTGGGAGCTGTTTTTT.

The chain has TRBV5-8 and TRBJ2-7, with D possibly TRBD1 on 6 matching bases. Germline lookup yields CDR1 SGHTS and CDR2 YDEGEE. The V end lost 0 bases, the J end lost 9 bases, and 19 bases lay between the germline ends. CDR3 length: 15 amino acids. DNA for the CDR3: TGTGCCAGCAGCTTGGAAGGACAGACAAGTAATAGGCAGTACTTC. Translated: CASSLEGQTSNRQYF. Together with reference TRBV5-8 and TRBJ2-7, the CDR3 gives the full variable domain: EAGVTQSPTHLIKTRGQQATLRCSPISGHTSVYWYQQALGLGLQFLLWYDEGEERNRGNFPPRFSGRQFPNYSSELNVNALELEDSALYLCASSLEGQTSNRQYFGPGTRLTVT.